Shown below are 16 T cell receptor beta chains from a single sample sequenced in a study of EBV T-cell therapy then PD-1 blockade in nasopharyngeal carcinoma. The treatment was: AdE1-LMPpoly-expanded autologous EBV-specific T-cell therapy followed by anti-PD-1 nivolumab. Sequencing was performed with immunoSEQ multiplex PCR; in TCRdb, only in-frame clones are kept and a portion is missing. The table has about 19,000 clones, more than 70% seen once. The antigens for these receptors are not known. The source material was CD8+ T cells from blood, sampled at day 33 from a patient whose treatment included autologous EBV-specific T cells and nivolumab. Receptor source: a man aged 40-49 years with nasopharyngeal carcinoma.

The chain has TRBV5-6 and TRBJ2-7; possible D gene TRBD1, 5 bases. CDR1 and CDR2 (germline): SGHDT, YYEEEE. This CDR3 is built from 15 residues. V was shortened by 0 bases and J by 1 base, with 11 bases between the two germline ends. The CDR3 bases are TGTGCCAGCAGCTTGGGGGGCCCCGGGTCCTACGAGCAGTACTTC. It translates to CASSLGGPGSYEQYF.

The V gene is TRBV5-4, the J gene TRBJ1-5, with D maybe TRBD1 (6 bases). The germline V and J ends were trimmed by 2 bases and 4 bases, with 7 bases remaining between them. The length of the CDR3 is 13 residues. Germline values: CDR1 SGHNT, CDR2 YYREEE (reference sequence). CDR3 amino acids: CASSFQGNQPQHF. The DNA of the CDR3 is TGTGCCAGCAGCTTCCAGGGGAATCAGCCCCAGCATTTT.

This clone was counted once. The chain joins TRBV7-9 to TRBJ1-4; TRBD1 is a possible D gene (5 bases). Germline loops: CDR1 SEHNR, CDR2 FQNEAQ (reference sequence). V lost 3 bases and J 2 bases, leaving 10 bases between the germline ends. The CDR3 runs 15 residues. DNA of the CDR3: TGTGCCAGCAGCTTGGGAGCAGGGACTAATGAAAAACTGTTTTTT. As protein: CASSLGAGTNEKLFF.

This chain joins TRBV2 and TRBJ2-3; D remains ambiguous. The CDR3 covers 11 residues. Germline CDR1 is SNHLY and CDR2 is FYNNEI. The V end was cut by 4 bases, the J end by 4 bases, with 3 bases between. CDR3 sequence reads: CASSGPDTQYF. CDR3 coding DNA: TGTGCCAGCAGTGGACCAGATACGCAGTATTTT.

This chain joins TRBV2 and TRBJ2-7; possibly TRBD1 for D (6 bases). This CDR3 has 11 amino acids. The germline V and J ends were trimmed by 8 bases and 12 bases, with 17 bases remaining between them. Germline V gene sequence: CDR1 SNHLY, CDR2 FYNNEI. The CDR3 sequence is CASVGQWVGYF. The CDR3 DNA reads as TGTGCCAGCGTCGGACAGTGGGTCGGGTACTTC.

The V call is TRBV3-1 (or the pseudogene TRBV3-2), the J call TRBJ1-1, with D unclear. The CDR3 is 13 residues long. Per germline, CDR1 LGHDT and CDR2 YNNKEL (reference sequence). V was shortened by 0 bases and J by 3 bases, with 5 bases between the two germline ends. CDR3 coding DNA: TGTGCCAGCAGCCAAGAGCGGTACACTGAAGCTTTCTTT. Encoded protein: CASSQERYTEAFF.

This clone was picked up a small number of times. The chain couples TRBV6-5 to TRBJ2-7; D is unresolved. V was cut by 9 bases and J by 0 bases, with 12 bases left in between. Germline CDR1 MNHEY, CDR2 SVGAGI. The CDR3 runs 13 residues. CDR3 DNA: TGTGCCAGTCAAAAAGGGATCTCCTACGAGCAGTACTTC. It encodes CASQKGISYEQYF.

The chain uses TRBV21-1 and TRBJ2-5; the D call TRBD1 from the table was never checked on the DNA. TRBV21-1 is a known pseudogene. This CDR3 is 16 amino acids long. The CDR3 spells CASSKRGTGPQETQYF. In DNA form, the CDR3 reads TGTGCCAGCAGCAAAAGAGGGACAGGGCCCCAAGAGACCCAGTACTTC.

The V gene is TRBV27, the J gene TRBJ2-3; D is uncertain. Trimming stripped 0 bases from V and 4 bases from J, with 11 bases between. The CDR3 loop spans 15 amino acids. Looked up from germline, CDR1 is MNHEY and CDR2 is SMNVEV (reference sequence). The CDR3 protein is CASSLSPPAADTQYF. The CDR3 DNA sequence: TGTGCCAGCAGTTTATCGCCACCTGCGGCAGATACGCAGTATTTT.

The rearrangement joins TRBV27 to TRBJ1-2; perhaps TRBD1 as D (5 bases). CDR1 and CDR2 (germline): MNHEY, SMNVEV (reference sequence). V was shortened by 7 bases and J by 3 bases, with 18 bases between the two germline ends. The CDR3 spans 15 residues. DNA of the CDR3: TGTGCCAGCAACTCCCAGGGAGGGTTCGACTATGGCTACACCTTC. This translates into CASNSQGGFDYGYTF.

The V and J genes are TRBV10-1 and TRBJ1-5; no reliable D call. Per germline, CDR1 WNHNN and CDR2 SYGVQD (reference sequence). This CDR3 comprises 16 residues. The V gene lost 7 bases and the J gene lost 5 bases, with 21 bases spanning the gap. The CDR3 loop is CASTKIERAAHQPQHF. DNA of the CDR3: TGCGCCAGCACCAAAATCGAAAGGGCCGCCCATCAGCCCCAGCATTTT.

This rearrangement joins TRBV7-2 to TRBJ2-7; tentative D call: TRBD1 (5 bases). This CDR3 is built from 12 residues. Looked up from germline, CDR1 is SGHTA and CDR2 is FQGNSA. V was trimmed by 2 bases and J by 6 bases, leaving 8 bases between them. In DNA form, the CDR3 reads TGTGCCAGCAGCTTACTGGGGCGCGAGCAGTACTTC. Amino acids: CASSLLGREQYF. The full variable domain, completed using reference TRBV7-2 and TRBJ2-7, is GAGVSQSPSNKVTEKGKDVELRCDPISGHTALYWYRQSLGQGLEFLIYFQGNSAPDKSGLPSDRFSAERTGGSVSTLTIQRTQQEDSAVYLCASSLLGREQYFGPGTRLTVT.

This sequence joins TRBV3-1 (or the pseudogene TRBV3-2) and TRBJ2-3, with unresolved D. Germline CDR1 and CDR2: LGHDT and YNNKEL (reference sequence). Trimming took 6 bases from V and 5 from J, leaving 6 bases between them. The CDR3 has 11 residues. The CDR3 DNA is TGTGCCAGCAGGGAAAGAGATACGCAGTATTTT. Translation: CASRERDTQYF.

J is TRBJ2-7 and V is TRBV6-4, with D tentatively TRBD1 or TRBD2 (5 bases each). From germline, CDR1 is MRHNA and CDR2 SNTAGT. Trimming removed 2 bases from V and 1 base from J, with 12 bases in between. The length of the CDR3 is 15 residues. CDR3 nucleotides: TGTGCCAGCAGTGACCGACACGGGGCATCCTACGAGCAGTACTTC. This encodes CASSDRHGASYEQYF.

This chain joins TRBV6-1 and TRBJ1-3; D is unclear. The CDR3 runs 15 residues. Germline V lookup: CDR1 MNHNS, CDR2 SASEGT. With 2 bases removed from V and 0 bases from J, the gap between germline ends came to 8 bases. The CDR3 is CASSENEDSGNTIYF. DNA for the CDR3: TGTGCCAGCAGTGAAAACGAAGACTCTGGAAACACCATATATTTT.

This chain connects TRBV15 to TRBJ1-4, with D perhaps matching TRBD1 (5 bases). The CDR3 contains 15 residues. V lost 0 bases and J 8 bases, leaving 13 bases between the germline ends. Germline CDR1 reads LNHNV; CDR2 reads YYDKDF (reference sequence). In DNA, the CDR3 is TGTGCCACCAGCAGAGATCAGGGCAGCGGGGAAAAACTGTTTTTT. Translated: CATSRDQGSGEKLFF.